The entry below gives a single TCR beta chain sequence along with its context. The entry originates in a study of blood T cell repertoires in COVID-19. Whole-study context: Samples of COVID-19 (acute and convalescent) were obtained from the United States, Italy and Spain. In each case, the material was cDNA or gDNA derived from T cells, B-cell-depleted T cells, or PBMCs.

Original methodology: Scientists estimated how many nucleated cells there were by amplifying reference gene primers. The protocol was immunoSEQ multiplex PCR, while the TCRdb copy is restricted to in-frame clones and leaves out a portion. V, J and clone size are those of that table, while D and trimming were read from the DNA. The data show 400,000 to 550,000 clones, around 89% seen once. V was trimmed by 3 bases and J by 5 bases, leaving 11 bases between them. There are 13 residues in the CDR3. Germline V gene data show CDR1 as SGHTS and CDR2 as YDEGEE. The sample taken for sequencing was peripheral blood. This chain links TRBV5-8 with TRBJ2-5; the D gene is possibly TRBD2 (6 bases). The clonotype comes from a woman aged 30 to 39 with acute or convalescent COVID-19. The CDR3 DNA reads as TGTGCCAGCAGCTCACTAGCTATTGAGACCCAGTACTTC. The encoded protein is CASSSLAIETQYF.